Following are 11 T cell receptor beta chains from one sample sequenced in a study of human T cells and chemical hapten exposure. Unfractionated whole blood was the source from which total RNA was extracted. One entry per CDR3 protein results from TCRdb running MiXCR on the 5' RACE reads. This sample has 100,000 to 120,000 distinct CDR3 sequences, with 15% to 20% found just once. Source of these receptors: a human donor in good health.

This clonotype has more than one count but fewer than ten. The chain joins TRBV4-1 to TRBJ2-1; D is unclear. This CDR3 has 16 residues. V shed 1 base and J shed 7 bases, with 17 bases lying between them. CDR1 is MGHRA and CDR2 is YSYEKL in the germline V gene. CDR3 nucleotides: TGCGCCAGCAGCCAAGGCGTGACCAGTTTGATGAATGAGCAGTTCTTC. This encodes CASSQGVTSLMNEQFF.

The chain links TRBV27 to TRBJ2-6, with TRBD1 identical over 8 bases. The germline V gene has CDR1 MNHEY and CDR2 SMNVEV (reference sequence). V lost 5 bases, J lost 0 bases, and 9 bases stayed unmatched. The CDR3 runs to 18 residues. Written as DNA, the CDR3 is TGTGCCAGCAGTCTACACAGGGGGGCTTTCTCTGGGGCCAACGTCCTGACTTTC. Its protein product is CASSLHRGAFSGANVLTF.

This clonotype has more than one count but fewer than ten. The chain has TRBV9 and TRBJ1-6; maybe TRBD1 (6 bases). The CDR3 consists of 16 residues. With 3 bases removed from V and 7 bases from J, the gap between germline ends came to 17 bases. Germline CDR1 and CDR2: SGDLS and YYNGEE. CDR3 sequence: CASSEGDVLGNSPLHF. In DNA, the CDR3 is TGTGCCAGCAGCGAGGGGGATGTATTAGGGAATTCACCCCTCCACTTT.

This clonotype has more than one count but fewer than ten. Written as DNA, the CDR3 is TGCAGTGCTAGAGATGTGAGGGTTCCCACAGATACGCAGTATTTT. Protein sequence: CSARDVRVPTDTQYF. The J gene is TRBJ2-3, the V gene TRBV20-1; a possible D gene is TRBD2 (5 bases). From germline, CDR1 is DFQATT and CDR2 SNEGSKA (reference sequence). V was pared by 0 bases and J by 2 bases, with 12 bases between. The CDR3 contains 15 residues.

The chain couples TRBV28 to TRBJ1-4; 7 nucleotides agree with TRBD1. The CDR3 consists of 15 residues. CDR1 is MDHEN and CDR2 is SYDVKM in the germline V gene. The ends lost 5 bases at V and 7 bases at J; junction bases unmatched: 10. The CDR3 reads CASSRDRLMGEKLFF. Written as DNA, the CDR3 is TGTGCCAGCAGTCGGGACAGACTTATGGGTGAAAAACTGTTTTTT.

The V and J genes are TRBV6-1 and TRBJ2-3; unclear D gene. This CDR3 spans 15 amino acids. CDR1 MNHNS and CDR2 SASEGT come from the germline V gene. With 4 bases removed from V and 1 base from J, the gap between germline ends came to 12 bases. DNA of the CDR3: TGTGCCAGCAGTGGGGCCAGCACCGGCACAGATACGCAGTATTTT. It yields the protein CASSGASTGTDTQYF.

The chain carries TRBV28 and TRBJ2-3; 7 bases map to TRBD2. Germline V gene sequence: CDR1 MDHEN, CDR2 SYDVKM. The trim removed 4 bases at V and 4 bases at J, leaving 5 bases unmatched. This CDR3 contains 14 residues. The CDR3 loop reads CASSWTGGADTQYF. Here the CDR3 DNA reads TGTGCCAGCAGTTGGACGGGAGGCGCAGATACGCAGTATTTT. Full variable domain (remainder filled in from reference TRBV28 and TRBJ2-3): DVKVTQSSRYLVKRTGEKVFLECVQDMDHENMFWYRQDPGLGLRLIYFSYDVKMKEKGDIPEGYSVSREKKERFSLILESASTNQTSMYLCASSWTGGADTQYFGPGTRLTVL.

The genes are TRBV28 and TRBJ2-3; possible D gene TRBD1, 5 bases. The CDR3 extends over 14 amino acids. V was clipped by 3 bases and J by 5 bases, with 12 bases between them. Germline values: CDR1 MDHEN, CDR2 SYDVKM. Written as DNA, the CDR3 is TGTGCCAGCAGTTTCGACAGTCCGGGAGATACGCAGTATTTT. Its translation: CASSFDSPGDTQYF.

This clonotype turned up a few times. CDR3 in DNA: TGTGCCAGCAGCTTAGTTGGGACGTCGGGGGCTTTTGGCTACACCTTC. Amino acids: CASSLVGTSGAFGYTF. The chain joins TRBV7-9 to TRBJ1-2; TRBD1 might be the D (6 bases). V dropped 1 base and J dropped 7 bases, with 19 bases sitting between them. This CDR3 comprises 16 residues. CDR1 SEHNR and CDR2 FQNEAQ come from the germline V gene (reference sequence).

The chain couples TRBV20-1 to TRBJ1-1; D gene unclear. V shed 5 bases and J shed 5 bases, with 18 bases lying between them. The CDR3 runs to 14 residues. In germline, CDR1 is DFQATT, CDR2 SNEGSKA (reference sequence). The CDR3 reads CSARGLPAGTEAFF. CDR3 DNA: TGCAGTGCTCGTGGACTCCCTGCGGGGACTGAAGCTTTCTTT.

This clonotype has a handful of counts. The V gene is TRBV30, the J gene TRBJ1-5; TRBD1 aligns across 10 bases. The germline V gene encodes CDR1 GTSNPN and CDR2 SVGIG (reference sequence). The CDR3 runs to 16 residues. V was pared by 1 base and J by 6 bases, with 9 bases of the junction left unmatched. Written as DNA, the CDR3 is TGTGCCTGGAGTGCAAGGACAGGGGGAGGCGGTCAGCCCCAGCATTTT. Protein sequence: CAWSARTGGGGQPQHF.